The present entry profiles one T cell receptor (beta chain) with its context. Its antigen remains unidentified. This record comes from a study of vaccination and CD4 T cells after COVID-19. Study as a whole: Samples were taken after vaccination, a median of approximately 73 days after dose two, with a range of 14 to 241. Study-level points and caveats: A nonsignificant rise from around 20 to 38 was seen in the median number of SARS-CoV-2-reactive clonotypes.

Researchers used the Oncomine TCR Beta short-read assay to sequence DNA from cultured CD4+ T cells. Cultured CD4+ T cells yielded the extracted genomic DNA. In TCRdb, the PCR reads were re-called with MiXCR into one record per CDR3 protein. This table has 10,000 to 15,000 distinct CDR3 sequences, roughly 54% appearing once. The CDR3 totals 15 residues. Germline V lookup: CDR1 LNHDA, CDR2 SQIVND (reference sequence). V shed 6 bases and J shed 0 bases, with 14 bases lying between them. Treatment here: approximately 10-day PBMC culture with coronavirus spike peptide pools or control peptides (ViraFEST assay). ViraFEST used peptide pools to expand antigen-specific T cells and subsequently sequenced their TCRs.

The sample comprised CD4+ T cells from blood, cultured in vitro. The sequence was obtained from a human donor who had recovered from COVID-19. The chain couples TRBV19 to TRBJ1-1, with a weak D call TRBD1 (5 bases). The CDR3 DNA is TGTGCCAGTAGGGCCATAGGGACGGTGAACACTGAAGCTTTCTTT. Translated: CASRAIGTVNTEAFF.